In its sample, the clone carrying this TCR beta chain was seen once. The sample originates from a study of shared clonotypes between healthy human individuals. The authors distributed each subset's genomic DNA evenly over several immunoSEQ plates. The team ran DNA from unsorted PBMCs on ten immunoSEQ deep assay plates for sequencing. How the authors handled the data: Filtering of immunoSEQ junctional sequences could not match full-length read filtering. Sequencing was performed with immunoSEQ multiplex PCR; in TCRdb, only in-frame clones are kept and a portion is missing. V, J and clone size were drawn from that table, and D and trimming were deduced from the DNA. The sample includes fewer than 600,000 clones, about four fifths of them seen just once. Donation came from healthy HIV-negative adults that had no recent acute infections or vaccinations. Sample: PBMCs. The receptor was isolated from a woman aged 40 to 50 in good health. Some clones in this sample may be carry-over from other donors' samples.

CDR3 amino acids: CASSSVGTVNQPQHF. The CDR3 bases are TGTGCCAGCAGTTCTGTAGGGACAGTCAATCAGCCCCAGCATTTT. V gene TRBV28 combines with J gene TRBJ1-5, with TRBD1 matching 7 bases. The CDR3 has 15 amino acids. Germline CDR1 is MDHEN and CDR2 is SYDVKM. The trim removed 4 bases at V and 3 bases at J, leaving 6 bases unmatched.